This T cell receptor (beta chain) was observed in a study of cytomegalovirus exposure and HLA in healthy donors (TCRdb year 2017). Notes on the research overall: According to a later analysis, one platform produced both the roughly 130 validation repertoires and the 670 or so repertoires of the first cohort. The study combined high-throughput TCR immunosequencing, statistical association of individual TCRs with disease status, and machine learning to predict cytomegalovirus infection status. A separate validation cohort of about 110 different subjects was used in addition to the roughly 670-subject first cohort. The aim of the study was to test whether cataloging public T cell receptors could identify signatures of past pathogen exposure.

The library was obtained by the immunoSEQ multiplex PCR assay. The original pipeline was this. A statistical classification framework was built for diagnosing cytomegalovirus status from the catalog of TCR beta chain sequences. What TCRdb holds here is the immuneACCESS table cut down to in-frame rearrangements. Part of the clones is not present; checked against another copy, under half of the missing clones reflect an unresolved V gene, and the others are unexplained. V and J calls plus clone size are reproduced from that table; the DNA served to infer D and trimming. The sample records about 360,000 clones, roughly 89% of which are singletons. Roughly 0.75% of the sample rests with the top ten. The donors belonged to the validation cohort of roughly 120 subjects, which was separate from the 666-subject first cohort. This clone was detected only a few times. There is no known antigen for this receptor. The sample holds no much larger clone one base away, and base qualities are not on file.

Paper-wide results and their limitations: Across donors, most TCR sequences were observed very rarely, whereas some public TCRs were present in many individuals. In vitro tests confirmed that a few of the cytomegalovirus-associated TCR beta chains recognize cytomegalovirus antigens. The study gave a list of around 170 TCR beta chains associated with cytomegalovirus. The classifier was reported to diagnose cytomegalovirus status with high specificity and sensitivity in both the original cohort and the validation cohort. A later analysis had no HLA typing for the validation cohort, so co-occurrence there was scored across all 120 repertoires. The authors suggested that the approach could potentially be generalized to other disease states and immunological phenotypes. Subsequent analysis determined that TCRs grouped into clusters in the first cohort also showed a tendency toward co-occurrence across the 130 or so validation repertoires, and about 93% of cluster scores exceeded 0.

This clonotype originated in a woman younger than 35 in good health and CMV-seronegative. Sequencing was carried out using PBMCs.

The CDR3 is CASSSMTGAGGLQTEQFF. The nucleotide sequence reads TGTGCCAGCAGCTCCATGACTGGAGCGGGGGGTCTACAAACTGAGCAGTTCTTC. Recombination connected TRBV2 to TRBJ2-1, and TRBD2 aligns with 9 junction nucleotides. V is trimmed back by 6 bases and J by 9 bases, and the junction contains 21 bases that no gene match accounts for. Based on the germline V gene, the CDR1 and CDR2 sequences are SNHLY and FYNNEI. The CDR3 spans 18 residues, from the cysteine through the phenylalanine. Only the CDR3 DNA stays, 54 bases, in frame from base 1.